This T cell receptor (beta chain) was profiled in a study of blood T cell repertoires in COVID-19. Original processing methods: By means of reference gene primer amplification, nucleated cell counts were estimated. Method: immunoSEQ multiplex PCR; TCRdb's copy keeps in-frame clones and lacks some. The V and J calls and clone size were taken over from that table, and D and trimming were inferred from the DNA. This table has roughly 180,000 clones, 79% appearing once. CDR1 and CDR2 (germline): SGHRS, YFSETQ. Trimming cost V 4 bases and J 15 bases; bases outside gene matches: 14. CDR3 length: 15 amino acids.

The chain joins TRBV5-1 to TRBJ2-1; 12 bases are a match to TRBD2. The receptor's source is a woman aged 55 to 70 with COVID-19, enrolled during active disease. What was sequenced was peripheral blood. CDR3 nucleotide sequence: TGCGCCAGCAGCCCCGCTATCCCGACTAGCGGGAGTTCGTTCTTC. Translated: CASSPAIPTSGSSFF.